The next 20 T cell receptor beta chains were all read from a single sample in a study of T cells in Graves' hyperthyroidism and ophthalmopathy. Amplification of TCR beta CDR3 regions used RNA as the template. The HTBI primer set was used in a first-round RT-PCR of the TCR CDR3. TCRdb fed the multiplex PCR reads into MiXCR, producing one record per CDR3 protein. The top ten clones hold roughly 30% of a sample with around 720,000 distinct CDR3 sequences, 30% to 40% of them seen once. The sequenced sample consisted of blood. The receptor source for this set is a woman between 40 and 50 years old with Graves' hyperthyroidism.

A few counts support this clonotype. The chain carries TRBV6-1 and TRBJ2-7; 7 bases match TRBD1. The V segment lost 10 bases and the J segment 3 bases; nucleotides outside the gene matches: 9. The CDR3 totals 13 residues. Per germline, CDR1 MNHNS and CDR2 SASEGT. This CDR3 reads CATSPGQYYEQYF. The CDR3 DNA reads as TGTGCCACCTCTCCGGGACAGTACTACGAGCAGTACTTC.

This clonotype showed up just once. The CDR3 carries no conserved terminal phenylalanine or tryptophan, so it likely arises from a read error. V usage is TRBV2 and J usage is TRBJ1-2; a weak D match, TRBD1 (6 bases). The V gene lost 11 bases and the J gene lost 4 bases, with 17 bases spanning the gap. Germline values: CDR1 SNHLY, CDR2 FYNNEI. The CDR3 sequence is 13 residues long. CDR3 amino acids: CASPTGDIYGYTL. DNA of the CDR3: TGTGCCTCCCCAACCGGGGACATCTATGGCTACACCCTC.

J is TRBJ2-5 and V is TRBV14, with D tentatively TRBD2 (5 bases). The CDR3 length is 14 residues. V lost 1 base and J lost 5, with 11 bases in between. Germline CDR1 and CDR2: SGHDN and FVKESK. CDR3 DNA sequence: TGTGCCAGCAGCCAAGGAGGGTGGGTGGAGACCCAGTACTTC. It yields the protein CASSQGGWVETQYF.

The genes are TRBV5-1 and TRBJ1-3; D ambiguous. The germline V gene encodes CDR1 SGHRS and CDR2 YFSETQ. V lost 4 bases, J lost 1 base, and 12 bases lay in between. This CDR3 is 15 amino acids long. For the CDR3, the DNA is TGCGCCAGCAGCCGCCCTTTGGAATCTGGAAACACCATATATTTT. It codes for CASSRPLESGNTIYF.

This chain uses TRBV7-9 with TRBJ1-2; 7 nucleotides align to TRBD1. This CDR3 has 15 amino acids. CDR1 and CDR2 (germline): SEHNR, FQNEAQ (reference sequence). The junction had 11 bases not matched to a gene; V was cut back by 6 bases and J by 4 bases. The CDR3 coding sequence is TGTGCCAGCAGACACCGACAGGGTCGGATCTATGGCTACACCTTC. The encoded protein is CASRHRQGRIYGYTF.

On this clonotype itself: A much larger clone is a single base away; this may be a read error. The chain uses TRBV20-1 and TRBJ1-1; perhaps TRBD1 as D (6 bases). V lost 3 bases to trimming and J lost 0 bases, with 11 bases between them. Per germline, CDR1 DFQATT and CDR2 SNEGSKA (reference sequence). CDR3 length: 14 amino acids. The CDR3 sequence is CSARSGALNTEAFF. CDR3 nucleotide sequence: TGCAGTGCTAGGTCGGGGGCGTTGAACACTGAAGCTTTCTTT.

CDR3 residues: CASSQGRTGVGSGSPLHF. The CDR3 DNA is TGCGCCAGCAGCCAAGGACGGACAGGGGTGGGGAGCGGTTCACCCCTCCACTTT. The genes are TRBV4-3 and TRBJ1-6; TRBD1 agrees at 9 bases. CDR1 and CDR2 from the germline V gene are LGHNA and YSLEER. This CDR3 has 18 amino acids. V was pared by 1 base and J by 9 bases, with 13 bases of the junction left unmatched.

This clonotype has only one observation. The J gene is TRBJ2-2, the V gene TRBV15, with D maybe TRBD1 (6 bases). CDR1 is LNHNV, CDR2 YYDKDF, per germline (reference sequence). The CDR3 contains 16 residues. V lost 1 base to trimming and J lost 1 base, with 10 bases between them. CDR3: CATSRAGTLNTGELFF. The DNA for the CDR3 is TGTGCCACCAGCAGAGCCGGGACATTGAACACCGGGGAGCTGTTTTTT.

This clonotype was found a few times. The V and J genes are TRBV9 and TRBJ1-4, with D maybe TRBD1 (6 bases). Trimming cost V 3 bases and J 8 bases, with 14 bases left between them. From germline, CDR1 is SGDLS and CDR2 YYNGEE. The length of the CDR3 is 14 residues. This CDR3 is CASSDMGASEKLFF. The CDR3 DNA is TGTGCCAGCAGCGACATGGGGGCGTCGGAAAAACTGTTTTTT.

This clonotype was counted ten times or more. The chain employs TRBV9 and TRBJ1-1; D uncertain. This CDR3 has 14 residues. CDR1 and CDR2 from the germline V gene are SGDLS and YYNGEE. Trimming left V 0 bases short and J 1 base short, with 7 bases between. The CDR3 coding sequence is TGTGCCAGCAGCGTAGATGCAGAGAACACTGAAGCTTTCTTT. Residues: CASSVDAENTEAFF.

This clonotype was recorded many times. The DNA for the CDR3 is TGTGCCAGCAGCTTGGAGTTCGAGTATGGCTACACCTTC. Protein product: CASSLEFEYGYTF. This chain links TRBV5-6 with TRBJ1-2; no definite D call. Trimming removed 0 bases at V and 5 bases at J, with 8 bases between. This CDR3 spans 13 amino acids. Per the germline V gene, CDR1 is SGHDT and CDR2 is YYEEEE.

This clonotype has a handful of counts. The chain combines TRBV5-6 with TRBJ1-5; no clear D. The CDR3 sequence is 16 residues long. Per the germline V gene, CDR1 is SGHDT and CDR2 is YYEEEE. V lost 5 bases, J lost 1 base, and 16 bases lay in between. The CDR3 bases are TGTGCCAGCAGAGATCAGACCGTTGCAAGCAATCAGCCCCAGCATTTT. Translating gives CASRDQTVASNQPQHF.

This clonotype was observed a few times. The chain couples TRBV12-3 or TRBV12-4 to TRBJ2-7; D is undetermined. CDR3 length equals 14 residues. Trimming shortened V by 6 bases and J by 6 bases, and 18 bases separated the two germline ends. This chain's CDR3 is CASSPDRGWVEQYF. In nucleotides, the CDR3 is TGTGCCAGCAGCCCAGATCGAGGTTGGGTCGAGCAGTACTTC.

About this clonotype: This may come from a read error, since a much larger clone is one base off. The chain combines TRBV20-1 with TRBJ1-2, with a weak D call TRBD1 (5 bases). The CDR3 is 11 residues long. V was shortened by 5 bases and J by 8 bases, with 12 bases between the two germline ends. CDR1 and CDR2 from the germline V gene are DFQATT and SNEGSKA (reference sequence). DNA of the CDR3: TGCAGTGCTCATTCAGGGATCGGCTACACCTTC. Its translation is CSAHSGIGYTF.

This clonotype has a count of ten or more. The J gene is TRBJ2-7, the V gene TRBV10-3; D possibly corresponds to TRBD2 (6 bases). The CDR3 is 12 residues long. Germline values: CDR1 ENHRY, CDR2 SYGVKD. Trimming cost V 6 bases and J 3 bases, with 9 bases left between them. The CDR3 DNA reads TGTGCCATCAGACAGGAGGGCTACGAGCAGTACTTC. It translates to CAIRQEGYEQYF.

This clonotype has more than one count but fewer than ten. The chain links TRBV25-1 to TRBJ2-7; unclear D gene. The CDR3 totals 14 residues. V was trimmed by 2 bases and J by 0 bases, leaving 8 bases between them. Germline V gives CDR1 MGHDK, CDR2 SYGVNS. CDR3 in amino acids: CASSEPGSSYEQYF. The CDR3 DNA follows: TGTGCCAGCAGTGAACCAGGTAGCTCCTACGAGCAGTACTTC.

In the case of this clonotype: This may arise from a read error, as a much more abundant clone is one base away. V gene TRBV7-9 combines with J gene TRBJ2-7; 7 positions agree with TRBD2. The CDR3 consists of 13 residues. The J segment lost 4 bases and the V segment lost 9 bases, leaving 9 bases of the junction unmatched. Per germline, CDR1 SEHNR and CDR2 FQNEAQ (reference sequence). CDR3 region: CASDAGEHYEQYF. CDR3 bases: TGTGCCAGTGACGCGGGAGAACATTACGAGCAGTACTTC.

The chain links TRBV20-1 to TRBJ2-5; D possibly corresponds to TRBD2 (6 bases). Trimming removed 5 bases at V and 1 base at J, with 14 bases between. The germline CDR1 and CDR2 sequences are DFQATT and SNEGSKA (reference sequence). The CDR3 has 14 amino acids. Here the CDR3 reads CSAELLGGQETQYF. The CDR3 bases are TGCAGTGCTGAACTCCTGGGGGGCCAAGAGACCCAGTACTTC.

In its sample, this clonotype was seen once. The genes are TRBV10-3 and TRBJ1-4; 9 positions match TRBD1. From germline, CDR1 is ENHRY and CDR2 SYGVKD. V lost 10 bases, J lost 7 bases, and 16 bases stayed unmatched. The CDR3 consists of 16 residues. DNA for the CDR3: TGTGCCACCCAGGGACAGGGACGAGAGTTAGGTGAAAAACTGTTTTTT. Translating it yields CATQGQGRELGEKLFF.

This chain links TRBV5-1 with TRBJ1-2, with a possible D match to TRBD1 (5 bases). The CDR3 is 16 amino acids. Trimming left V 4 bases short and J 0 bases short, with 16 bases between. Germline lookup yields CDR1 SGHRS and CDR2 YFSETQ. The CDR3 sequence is CASSQDLVTANYGYTF. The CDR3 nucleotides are TGCGCCAGCAGCCAAGATCTAGTGACAGCTAACTATGGCTACACCTTC.